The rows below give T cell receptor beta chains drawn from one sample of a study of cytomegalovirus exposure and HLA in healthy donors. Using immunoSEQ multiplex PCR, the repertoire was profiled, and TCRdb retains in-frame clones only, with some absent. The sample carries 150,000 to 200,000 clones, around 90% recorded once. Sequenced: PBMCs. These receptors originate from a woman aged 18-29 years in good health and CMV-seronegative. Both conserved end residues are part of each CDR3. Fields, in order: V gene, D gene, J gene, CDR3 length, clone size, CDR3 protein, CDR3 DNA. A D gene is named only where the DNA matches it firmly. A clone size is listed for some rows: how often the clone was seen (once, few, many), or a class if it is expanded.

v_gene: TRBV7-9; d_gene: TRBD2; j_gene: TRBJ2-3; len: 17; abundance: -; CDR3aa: CASSLGRASGSTDTQYF; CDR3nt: TGTGCCAGCAGCTTAGGGAGGGCTAGCGGGAGCACAGATACGCAGTATTTT
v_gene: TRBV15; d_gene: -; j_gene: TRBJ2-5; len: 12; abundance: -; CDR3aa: CATSRDEETQYF; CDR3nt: TGTGCCACCAGCAGAGATGAGGAGACCCAGTACTTC
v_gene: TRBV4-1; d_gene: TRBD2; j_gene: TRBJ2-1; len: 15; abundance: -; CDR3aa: CASSETSGGYNEQFF; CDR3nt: TGCGCCAGCAGCGAGACTAGCGGGGGATACAATGAGCAGTTCTTC
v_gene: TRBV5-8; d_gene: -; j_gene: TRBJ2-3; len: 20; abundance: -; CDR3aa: CASRLESSDPYYSSTDTQYF; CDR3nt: TGTGCCAGCAGACTAGAGTCTAGCGACCCCTACTACTCTAGCACAGATACGCAGTATTTT
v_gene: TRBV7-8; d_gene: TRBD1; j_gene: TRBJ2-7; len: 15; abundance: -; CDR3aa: CASSSSGTGSYEQYF; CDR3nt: TGTGCCAGCAGCTCAAGCGGGACAGGGTCCTACGAGCAGTACTTC
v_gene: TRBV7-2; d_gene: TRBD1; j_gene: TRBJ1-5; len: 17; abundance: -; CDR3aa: CASSLVPGTGRNQPQHF; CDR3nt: TGTGCCAGCAGCTTAGTCCCGGGGACAGGCCGCAATCAGCCCCAGCATTTT
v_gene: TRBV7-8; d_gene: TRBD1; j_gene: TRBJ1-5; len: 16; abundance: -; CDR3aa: CASSPPTGERNQPQHF; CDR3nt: TGTGCCAGCAGCCCACCGACAGGGGAACGGAATCAGCCCCAGCATTTT
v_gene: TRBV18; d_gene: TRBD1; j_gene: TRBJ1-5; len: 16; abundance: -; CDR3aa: CASSPNPQGAGQPQHF; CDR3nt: TGTGCCAGCTCACCTAACCCCCAGGGGGCAGGACAGCCCCAGCATTTT
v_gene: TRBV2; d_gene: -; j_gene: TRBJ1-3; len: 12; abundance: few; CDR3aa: CARKPSGNTIYF; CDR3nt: TGTGCCAGGAAGCCTTCTGGAAACACCATATATTTT
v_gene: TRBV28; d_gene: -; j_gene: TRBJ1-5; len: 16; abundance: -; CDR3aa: CASSLVRGTGNQPQHF; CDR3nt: TGTGCCAGCAGTTTAGTAAGGGGTACGGGCAATCAGCCCCAGCATTTT
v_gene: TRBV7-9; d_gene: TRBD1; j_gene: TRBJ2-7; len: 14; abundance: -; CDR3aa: CASSHDGTGGEQYF; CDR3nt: TGTGCCAGCAGCCACGACGGGACAGGGGGCGAGCAGTACTTC
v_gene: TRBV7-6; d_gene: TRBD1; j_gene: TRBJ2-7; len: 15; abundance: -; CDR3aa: CASSFPGTGIGEQYF; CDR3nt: TGTGCCAGCAGCTTCCCGGGGACAGGTATCGGCGAGCAGTACTTC
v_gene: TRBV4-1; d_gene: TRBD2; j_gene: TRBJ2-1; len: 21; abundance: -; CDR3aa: CASSQDLEPWTSAASYNEQFF; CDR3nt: TGCGCCAGCAGCCAAGATCTAGAGCCTTGGACTAGCGCAGCCTCCTACAATGAGCAGTTCTTC
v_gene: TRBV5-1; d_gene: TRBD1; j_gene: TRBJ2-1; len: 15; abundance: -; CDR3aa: CASSLVTGSPQGQFF; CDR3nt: TGCGCCAGCAGCTTGGTGACAGGGTCACCTCAGGGGCAGTTCTTC
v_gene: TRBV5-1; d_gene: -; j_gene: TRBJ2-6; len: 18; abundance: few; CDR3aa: CASSSAGDPLSGANVLTF; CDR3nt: TGCGCCAGCAGCTCGGCCGGGGATCCCCTCTCTGGGGCCAACGTCCTGACTTTC
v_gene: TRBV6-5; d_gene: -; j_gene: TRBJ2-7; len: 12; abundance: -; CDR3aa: CASSATVYEQYF; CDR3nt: TGTGCCAGCAGTGCGACAGTCTACGAGCAGTACTTC
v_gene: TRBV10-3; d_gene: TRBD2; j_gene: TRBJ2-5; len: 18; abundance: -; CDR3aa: CAISEVPLAGARRETQYF; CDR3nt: TGTGCCATCAGTGAGGTCCCCCTAGCGGGGGCTAGAAGGGAGACCCAGTACTTC